This T cell receptor (beta chain) was obtained from a study of T cell responses to AZD1222 COVID-19 vaccine. Study-wide background: Recipients boosted at about 4 weeks or about 12 weeks are pooled. The study's findings and limits: Donors skewed white British and female; clonal diversity was possibly underestimated. Close to half of spike-specific TCRs reportedly recognize unmutated variant regions.

Produced via immunoSEQ multiplex PCR; TCRdb's table is partial and in-frame only. The table lists over 130,000 clones, less than 95% of them singletons. Comment on this clone: What it binds is unknown.

V gave up 2 bases and J gave up 1 base, with 8 bases separating them. Germline V CDR1 and CDR2: SQVTM, ANQGSEA. This CDR3 spans 13 amino acids. The chain couples TRBV29-1 to TRBJ1-1, with D tentatively TRBD1 (5 bases). The clonotype was recovered from an adult in good health. The material sequenced was peripheral blood, taken on day 0 of AZD1222 vaccination. The CDR3 DNA reads as TGCAGCGTTGAACGGGGGAGGAACACTGAAGCTTTCTTT. This codes for CSVERGRNTEAFF. The complete variable domain, with remaining parts taken from reference TRBV29-1 and TRBJ1-1, reads SAVISQKPSRDICQRGTSLTIQCQVDSQVTMMFWYRQQPGQSLTLIATANQGSEATYESGFVIDKFPISRPNLTFSTLTVSNMSPEDSSIYLCSVERGRNTEAFFGQGTRLTVV.